Presented here are 5 T cell receptor beta chains from one specimen sequenced in a study of beta chain features in type 1 diabetes. The study, taken as a whole, reports: Shorter TCRB CDR3s, moderately but significantly so, were found in Type 1 diabetes patients in all four CD4+ subsets.

The investigators reverse transcribed all of the isolated RNA, so they sequenced expressed TCRB transcripts. The repertoire was sequenced with immunoSEQ multiplex PCR; TCRdb's copy has only in-frame clones and lacks some. The top ten hold just under 0.04% of the sample, which has hundreds of thousands of clones, roughly 13% seen once. These receptors have no identified antigens. Sequencing was performed on naive CD4+ T cells from blood. These receptors were collected from a man younger than 35 with type 1 diabetes.

This clone was found a few times. The genes are TRBV7-2 and TRBJ2-7, with D maybe TRBD2 (6 bases). V shed 5 bases and J shed 5 bases, with 19 bases lying between them. Germline V gives CDR1 SGHTA, CDR2 FQGNSA. The CDR3 is made up of 15 amino acids. The CDR3 loop is CASSLGTSRSNEQYF. The CDR3 region has the DNA TGTGCCAGCAGCCTCGGGACTTCCCGAAGCAACGAGCAGTACTTC.

The CDR3 protein is CASSAGQVNYGYTF. CDR3 nucleotides: TGTGCCAGCAGTGCGGGACAGGTTAACTATGGCTACACCTTC. The rearrangement links TRBV2 to TRBJ1-2, with 8 nucleotides matching TRBD1. V was clipped by 4 bases and J by 1 base; unmatched bases: 2. The CDR3 length is 14 residues. The germline CDR1 and CDR2 sequences are SNHLY and FYNNEI.

This clone has only a few counts. The V gene is TRBV29-1, the J gene TRBJ1-2; 11 bases map to TRBD1. Germline CDR1 is SQVTM and CDR2 is ANQGSEA. The V segment lost 4 bases and the J segment 1 base; nucleotides outside the gene matches: 5. The CDR3 has 15 residues. The CDR3 sequence is CSVGTGGAGNYGYTF. The CDR3 DNA reads TGCAGCGTTGGGACAGGGGGCGCCGGTAACTATGGCTACACCTTC.

This clone has just a few counts. CDR3 bases: TGTGCCAGCAGCCCGCTAGCGGGAGGAACGGGGGAGACCCAGTACTTC. Translating it yields CASSPLAGGTGETQYF. The J gene is TRBJ2-5, the V gene TRBV7-9, with 11 bases fitting TRBD2. In germline, CDR1 is SEHNR, CDR2 FQNEAQ (reference sequence). The CDR3 is 16 residues long. The V gene end was trimmed by 5 bases and the J gene end by 5 bases; junction bases not matched to a gene: 10.

The V gene is TRBV7-9, the J gene TRBJ1-2; D unresolved. Germline V gene sequence: CDR1 SEHNR, CDR2 FQNEAQ (reference sequence). The CDR3 covers 12 residues. Trimming shortened V by 1 base and J by 7 bases, and 7 bases separated the two germline ends. For the CDR3, the DNA is TGTGCCAGCAGCTTAGAAGTCCGTGGCTACACCTTC. Its protein product is CASSLEVRGYTF.